Sequencing of this TCR beta chain was carried out in a study of blood T cells in healthy people across ages. General observations from the study: Estimates of total diversity, which came from one million sequenced T cells, were considered to be underestimates.

This CDR3 spans 15 amino acids. Germline lookup yields CDR1 SNHLY and CDR2 FYNNEI. Trimming cost V 5 bases and J 7 bases, with 18 bases left between them. Regarding this clonotype: The antigen is undetermined.

Primed by a sample-barcoded 5' primer and a J-beta primer mix, a second PCR proceeded for 7 to 11 cycles. TCRdb used MiXCR to reprocess the 5' RACE reads, holding one entry per CDR3 protein. The repertoire includes hundreds of thousands of distinct CDR3 sequences, roughly three fifths of them detected once, and more than 25% sits in the top ten. Staff drew roughly 10 milliliters of peripheral blood from each donor. Researchers report isolating at least 6.5 million PBMCs per sample. This clonotype was sampled from a man aged 40-49 years in good health. Sequencing used blood. The V and J genes are TRBV2 and TRBJ1-5; weak D call: TRBD1 (5 bases). DNA for the CDR3: TGTGCCAGCAGTACCCAGGTCGGGGGTGGGCAGCCCCAGCATTTT. Its protein is CASSTQVGGGQPQHF.